Below are 3 T cell receptor beta chains sequenced from a single sample in a study of T cell clonality in common variable immunodeficiency. The data were produced by immunoSEQ multiplex PCR, yet TCRdb's version contains in-frame clones alone and is incomplete. Altogether 40,000 to 50,000 clones were found in the sample, and no singletons occur. Sequencing was performed on peripheral blood mononuclear cells. These TCRs come from a person between 18 and 69 years old in good health.

This clone was observed at least ten times. The read stops 3 residues short of the end of the CDR3; the missing end is completed from the germline J gene. This chain joins TRBV30 and TRBJ1-2; tentatively, D is TRBD1 (5 bases). The germline V gene encodes CDR1 GTSNPN and CDR2 SVGIG (reference sequence). The CDR3 sequence is 12 residues long. Incomplete CDR3 DNA: TGTGCCTGGAGGCCACCGGGGGGAGGC. This translates into CAWRPPGGG. The whole CDR3 sequence reads CAWRPPGGGYTF.

This clone has ten or more counts. The read is 3 residues too short to cover the CDR3 end, so that end is filled in from the germline J gene. The chain couples TRBV6-1 to TRBJ1-1; TRBD1 agrees at 11 bases. The junction had 5 bases not matched to a gene; V was cut back by 4 bases and J by 1 base. CDR3 length: 16 residues. Germline V gene sequence: CDR1 MNHNS, CDR2 SASEGT. This CDR3 reads CASSGGQGAWNTEAFF. The DNA read from the CDR3 is TGTGCCAGCAGTGGCGGACAGGGGGCCTGGAACACTGAA.

Only a few counts were recorded for this clone. Partial CDR3 DNA: TGTGCCAGCAGTTACGAGAGAGGTAGCGGGGTTACG. This codes for CASSYERGSGVT. The full CDR3 protein is CASSYERGSGVTQYF. The rearrangement links TRBV6-2 or TRBV6-3 to TRBJ2-3; 8 bases map to TRBD2. The observed sequence ends 3 residues before the CDR3 terminus, with the missing tail filled in from the germline J gene. V shed 2 bases and J 8 bases; nucleotides not matched to a gene: 9. This CDR3 is 15 amino acids long. Germline-derived CDR1 and CDR2 are MNHEY and SVGEGT.